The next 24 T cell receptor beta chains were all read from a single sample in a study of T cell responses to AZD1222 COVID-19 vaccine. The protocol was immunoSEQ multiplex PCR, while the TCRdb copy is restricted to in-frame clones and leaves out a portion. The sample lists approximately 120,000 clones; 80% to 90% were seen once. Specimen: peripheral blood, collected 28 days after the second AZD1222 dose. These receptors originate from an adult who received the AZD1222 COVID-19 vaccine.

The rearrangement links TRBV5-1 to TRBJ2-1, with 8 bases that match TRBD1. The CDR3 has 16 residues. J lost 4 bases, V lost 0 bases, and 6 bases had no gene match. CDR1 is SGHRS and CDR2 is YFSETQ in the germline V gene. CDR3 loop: CASSLALTGAYNEQFF. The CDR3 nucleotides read TGCGCCAGCAGCTTGGCTTTGACAGGGGCATACAATGAGCAGTTCTTC.

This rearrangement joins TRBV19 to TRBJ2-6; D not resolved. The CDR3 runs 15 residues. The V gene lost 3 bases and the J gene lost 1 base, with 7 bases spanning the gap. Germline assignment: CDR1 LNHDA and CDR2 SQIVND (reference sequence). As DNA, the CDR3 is TGTGCCAGTAGTATCCCCACATCTGGGGCCAACGTCCTGACTTTC. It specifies CASSIPTSGANVLTF. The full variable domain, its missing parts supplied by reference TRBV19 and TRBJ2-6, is DGGITQSPKYLFRKEGQNVTLSCEQNLNHDAMYWYRQDPGQGLRLIYYSQIVNDFQKGDIAEGYSVSREKKESFPLTVTSAQKNPTAFYLCASSIPTSGANVLTFGAGSRLTVL.

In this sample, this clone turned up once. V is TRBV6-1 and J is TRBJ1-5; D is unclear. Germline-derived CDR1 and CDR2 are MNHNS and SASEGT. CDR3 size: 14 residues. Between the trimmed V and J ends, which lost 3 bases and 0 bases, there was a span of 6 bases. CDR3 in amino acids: CASSDQYSNQPQHF. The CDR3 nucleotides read TGTGCCAGCAGTGACCAGTATAGCAATCAGCCCCAGCATTTT.

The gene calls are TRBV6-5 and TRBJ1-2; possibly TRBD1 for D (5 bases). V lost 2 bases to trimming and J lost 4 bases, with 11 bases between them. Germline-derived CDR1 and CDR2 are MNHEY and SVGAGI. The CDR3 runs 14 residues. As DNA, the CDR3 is TGTGCCAGCAGTTACGGCAGGGTCGTCTATGGCTACACCTTC. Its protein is CASSYGRVVYGYTF.

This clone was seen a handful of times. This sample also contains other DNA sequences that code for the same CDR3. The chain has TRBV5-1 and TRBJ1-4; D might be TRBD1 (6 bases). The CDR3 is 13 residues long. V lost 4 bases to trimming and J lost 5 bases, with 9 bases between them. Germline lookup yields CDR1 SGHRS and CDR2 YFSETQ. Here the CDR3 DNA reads TGCGCCAGCAGCGAGGGACAAAATGAAAAACTGTTTTTT. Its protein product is CASSEGQNEKLFF. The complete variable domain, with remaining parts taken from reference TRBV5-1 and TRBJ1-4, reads KAGVTQTPRYLIKTRGQQVTLSCSPISGHRSVSWYQQTPGQGLQFLFEYFSETQRNKGNFPGRFSGRQFSNSRSEMNVSTLELGDSALYLCASSEGQNEKLFFGSGTQLSVL.

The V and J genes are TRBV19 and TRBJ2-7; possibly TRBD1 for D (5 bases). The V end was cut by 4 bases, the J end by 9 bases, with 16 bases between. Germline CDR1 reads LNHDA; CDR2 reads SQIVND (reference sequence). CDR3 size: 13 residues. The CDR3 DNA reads TGTGCCAGTAGTACTGGACAACCTTGGGGGCAGTACTTC. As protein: CASSTGQPWGQYF.

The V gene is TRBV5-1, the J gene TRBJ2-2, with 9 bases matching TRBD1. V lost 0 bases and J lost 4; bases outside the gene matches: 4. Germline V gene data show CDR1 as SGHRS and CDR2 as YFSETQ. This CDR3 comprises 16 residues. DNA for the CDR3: TGCGCCAGCAGCTTGGCAATGACAGGGGGCACCGGGGAGCTGTTTTTT. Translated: CASSLAMTGGTGELFF.

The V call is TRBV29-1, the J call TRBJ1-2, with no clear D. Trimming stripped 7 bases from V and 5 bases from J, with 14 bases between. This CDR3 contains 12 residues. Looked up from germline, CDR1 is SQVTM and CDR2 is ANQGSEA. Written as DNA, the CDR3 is TGCAGCGGGGGAGGAGGGCAATATGGCTACACCTTC. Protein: CSGGGGQYGYTF.

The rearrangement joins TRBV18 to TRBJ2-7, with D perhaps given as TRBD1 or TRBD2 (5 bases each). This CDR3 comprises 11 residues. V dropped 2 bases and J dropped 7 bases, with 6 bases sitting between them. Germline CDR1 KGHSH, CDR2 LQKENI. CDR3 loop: CASSPEGEQYF. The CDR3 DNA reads TGTGCCAGCTCACCAGAGGGGGAGCAGTACTTC.

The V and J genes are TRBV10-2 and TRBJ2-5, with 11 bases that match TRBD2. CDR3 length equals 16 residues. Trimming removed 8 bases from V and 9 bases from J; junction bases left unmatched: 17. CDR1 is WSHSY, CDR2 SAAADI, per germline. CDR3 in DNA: TGCGCCAGCCAAATTAGCGGGAGGGCGGGTAGGAGGGCCCAGTACTTC. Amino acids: CASQISGRAGRRAQYF.

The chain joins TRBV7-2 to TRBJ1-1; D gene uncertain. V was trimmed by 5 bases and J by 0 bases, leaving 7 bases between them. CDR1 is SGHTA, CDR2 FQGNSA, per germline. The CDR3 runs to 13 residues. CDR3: CASSLFMNTEAFF. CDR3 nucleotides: TGTGCCAGCAGCCTGTTTATGAACACTGAAGCTTTCTTT.

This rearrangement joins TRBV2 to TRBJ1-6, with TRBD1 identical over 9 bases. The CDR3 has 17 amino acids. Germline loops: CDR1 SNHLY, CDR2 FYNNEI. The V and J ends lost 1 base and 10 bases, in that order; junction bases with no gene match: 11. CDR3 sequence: CASSEEQGADLGSPLHF. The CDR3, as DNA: TGTGCCAGCAGTGAAGAACAGGGGGCGGACTTGGGATCACCCCTCCACTTT. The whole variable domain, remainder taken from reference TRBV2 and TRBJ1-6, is EPEVTQTPSHQVTQMGQEVILRCVPISNHLYFYWYRQILGQKVEFLVSFYNNEISEKSEIFDDQFSVERPDGSNFTLKIRSTKLEDSAMYFCASSEEQGADLGSPLHFGNGTRLTVT.

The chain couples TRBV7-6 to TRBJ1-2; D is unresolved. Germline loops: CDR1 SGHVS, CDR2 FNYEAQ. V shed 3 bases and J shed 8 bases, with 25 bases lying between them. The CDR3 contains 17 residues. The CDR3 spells CASSFANSRDDEAGYTF. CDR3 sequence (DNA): TGTGCCAGCAGCTTCGCGAACAGCCGGGATGACGAAGCGGGCTACACCTTC.

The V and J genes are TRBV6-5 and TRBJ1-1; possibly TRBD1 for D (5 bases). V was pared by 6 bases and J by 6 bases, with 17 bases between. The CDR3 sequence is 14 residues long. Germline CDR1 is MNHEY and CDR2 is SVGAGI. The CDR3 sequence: CASSPLLRVPEAFF. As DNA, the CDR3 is TGTGCCAGCAGCCCACTCCTCAGGGTGCCTGAAGCTTTCTTT.

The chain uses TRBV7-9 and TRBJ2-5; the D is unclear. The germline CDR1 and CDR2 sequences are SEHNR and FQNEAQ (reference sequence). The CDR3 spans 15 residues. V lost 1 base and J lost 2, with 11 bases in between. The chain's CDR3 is CASSLGPVAQETQYF. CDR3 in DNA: TGTGCCAGCAGCTTAGGGCCGGTTGCGCAAGAGACCCAGTACTTC.

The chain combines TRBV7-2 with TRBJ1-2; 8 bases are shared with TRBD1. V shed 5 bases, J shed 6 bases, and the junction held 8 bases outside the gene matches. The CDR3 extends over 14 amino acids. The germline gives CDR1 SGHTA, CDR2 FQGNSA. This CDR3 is CASSPRQGLNGYTF. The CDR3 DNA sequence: TGTGCCAGCAGCCCCAGACAGGGGCTGAATGGCTACACCTTC.

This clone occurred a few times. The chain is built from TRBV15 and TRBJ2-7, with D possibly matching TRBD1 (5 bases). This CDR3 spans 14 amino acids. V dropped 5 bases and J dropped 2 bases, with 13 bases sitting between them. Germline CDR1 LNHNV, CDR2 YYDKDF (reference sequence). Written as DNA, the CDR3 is TGTGCCACCAGCCCCAAAGGGGCTCCCTACGAGCAGTACTTC. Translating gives CATSPKGAPYEQYF.

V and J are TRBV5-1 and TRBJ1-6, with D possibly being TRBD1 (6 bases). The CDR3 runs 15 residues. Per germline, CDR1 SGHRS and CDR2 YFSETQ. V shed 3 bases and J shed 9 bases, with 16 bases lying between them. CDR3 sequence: CASSWTTGVGSPLHF. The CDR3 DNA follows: TGCGCCAGCAGCTGGACGACAGGAGTGGGTTCACCCCTCCACTTT.

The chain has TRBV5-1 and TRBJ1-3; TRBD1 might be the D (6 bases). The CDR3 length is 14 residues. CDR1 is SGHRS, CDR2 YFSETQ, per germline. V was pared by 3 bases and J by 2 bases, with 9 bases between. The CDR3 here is CASSSTGPGNTIYF. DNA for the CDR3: TGCGCCAGCAGCTCGACAGGCCCTGGAAACACCATATATTTT.

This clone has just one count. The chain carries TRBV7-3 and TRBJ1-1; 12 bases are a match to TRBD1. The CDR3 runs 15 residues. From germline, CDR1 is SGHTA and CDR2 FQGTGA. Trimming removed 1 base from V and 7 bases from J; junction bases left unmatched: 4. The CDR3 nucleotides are TGTGCCAGCAGCTTAATGGGACAGGGGGCGAGTGAAGCTTTCTTT. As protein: CASSLMGQGASEAFF. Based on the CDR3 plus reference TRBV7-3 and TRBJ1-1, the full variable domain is GAGVSQTPSNKVTEKGKYVELRCDPISGHTALYWYRQSLGQGPEFLIYFQGTGAADDSGLPNDRFFAVRPEGSVSTLKIQRTERGDSAVYLCASSLMGQGASEAFFGQGTRLTVV.

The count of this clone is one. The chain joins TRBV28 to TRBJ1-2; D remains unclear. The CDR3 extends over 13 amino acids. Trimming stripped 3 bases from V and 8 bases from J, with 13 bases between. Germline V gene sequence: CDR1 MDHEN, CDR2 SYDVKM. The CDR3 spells CASSFSIIRGYTF. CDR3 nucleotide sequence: TGTGCCAGCAGTTTCTCAATCATACGGGGCTACACCTTC.

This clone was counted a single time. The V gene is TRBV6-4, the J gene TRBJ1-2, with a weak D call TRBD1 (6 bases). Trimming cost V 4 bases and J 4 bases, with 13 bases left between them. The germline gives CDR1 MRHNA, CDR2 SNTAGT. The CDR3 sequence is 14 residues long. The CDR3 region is CASSVGTGSYGYTF. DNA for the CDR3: TGTGCCAGCAGTGTCGGAACAGGGAGCTATGGCTACACCTTC.

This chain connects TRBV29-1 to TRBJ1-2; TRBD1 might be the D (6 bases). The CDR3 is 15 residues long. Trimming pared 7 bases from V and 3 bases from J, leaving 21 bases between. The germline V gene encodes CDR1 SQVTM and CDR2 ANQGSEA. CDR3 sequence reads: CSAGTRLAGDYGYTF. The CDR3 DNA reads TGCAGCGCCGGGACCCGGCTTGCAGGGGACTATGGCTACACCTTC.

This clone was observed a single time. The CDR3 nucleotides read TGTGCCAGCTTAGACAGCTCCTATAATTCACCCCTCCACTTT. Amino acid sequence: CASLDSSYNSPLHF. The chain combines TRBV5-6 with TRBJ1-6, with D possibly TRBD1 on 5 matching bases. Trimming took off 7 bases at V and 0 bases at J, with 8 bases between the two ends. The CDR3 is 14 residues long. Germline assignment: CDR1 SGHDT and CDR2 YYEEEE.